Presented here are 14 T cell receptor beta chains from one specimen sequenced in a study of memory CD4+ T cells and cytomegalovirus serostatus (dated by TCRdb to the late 2010s). A FACSAria II was used to sort memory CD4+ T cells, defined as single viable CD3+CD4+CD8-CD45RO+ cells. Library preparation employed the immunoSEQ multiplex PCR assay. The table was pulled from immuneACCESS by TCRdb, which kept in-frame rearrangements only. Such tables lose some clones; where checked, under half of the loss comes from unresolved V genes, and the rest has no known cause. Here the sample has 52,000 or so clones; roughly 79% occur a single time. Of the sample, approximately 1.5% is held by the ten largest clones. The specimen was memory CD4+ T cells from blood. These receptors all come from an adult in good health and CMV-seronegative.

The chain uses TRBV9 and TRBJ2-1, with 8 positions matching TRBD2. Trimming removed 3 bases from V and 4 bases from J; junction bases left unmatched: 9. CDR1 is SGDLS, CDR2 YYNGEE, per germline. CDR3 size: 16 residues. CDR3 residues: CASSATSGGGYNEQFF. For the CDR3, the DNA is TGTGCCAGCAGCGCCACTAGCGGCGGGGGTTACAATGAGCAGTTCTTC.

The chain uses TRBV5-1 and TRBJ1-4, with TRBD1 as a possible D gene (6 bases). CDR1 SGHRS and CDR2 YFSETQ come from the germline V gene. V was shortened by 4 bases and J by 10 bases, with 17 bases between the two germline ends. This CDR3 region has 14 residues. The CDR3 bases are TGCGCCAGCAGCCCAGGGGCCGTTCCGCGAAAACTGTTTTTT. Translating it yields CASSPGAVPRKLFF. Variable domain in full (rest from reference TRBV5-1 and TRBJ1-4): KAGVTQTPRYLIKTRGQQVTLSCSPISGHRSVSWYQQTPGQGLQFLFEYFSETQRNKGNFPGRFSGRQFSNSRSEMNVSTLELGDSALYLCASSPGAVPRKLFFGSGTQLSVL.

The chain combines TRBV30 with TRBJ2-5; 13 bases are shared with TRBD2. The CDR3 extends over 14 amino acids. V was clipped by 3 bases and J by 6 bases; unmatched bases: 4. Germline V gives CDR1 GTSNPN, CDR2 SVGIG (reference sequence). The CDR3 protein is CAWRLAGGPQTQYF. The DNA for the CDR3 is TGTGCCTGGAGACTAGCGGGGGGGCCGCAGACCCAGTACTTC.

The chain combines TRBV7-3 with TRBJ2-3; D is possibly TRBD2 (7 bases). There are 15 residues in the CDR3. Germline V gene data show CDR1 as SGHTA and CDR2 as FQGTGA. V lost 4 bases and J lost 2, with 13 bases in between. This chain's CDR3 is CASSSVGGPTDTQYF. As DNA, the CDR3 is TGTGCCAGCAGCTCAGTGGGGGGGCCCACAGATACGCAGTATTTT.

Written as DNA, the CDR3 is TGTGCCAGCAGCTTGTTGGGGGGCCCTAAAGAGACCCAGTACTTC. This translates into CASSLLGGPKETQYF. The V call is TRBV5-6, the J call TRBJ2-5; D is possibly TRBD1 or TRBD2 (6 bases each). The germline V gene encodes CDR1 SGHDT and CDR2 YYEEEE. This CDR3 contains 15 residues. The ends were cut back, 1 base at V and 3 bases at J, with 13 bases in the middle.

V usage is TRBV27 and J usage is TRBJ2-7; TRBD2 aligns across 10 bases. The J segment lost 3 bases and the V segment lost 5 bases, leaving 7 bases of the junction unmatched. The CDR3 loop spans 15 amino acids. CDR1 is MNHEY and CDR2 is SMNVEV in the germline V gene (reference sequence). In DNA, the CDR3 is TGTGCCAGCAGTCCTACTAGCGGGGTCTTCTACGAGCAGTACTTC. Encoded protein: CASSPTSGVFYEQYF.

V usage is TRBV7-9 and J usage is TRBJ2-1, with D possibly TRBD2 on 7 matching bases. Germline-derived CDR1 and CDR2 are SEHNR and FQNEAQ (reference sequence). Trimming took off 6 bases at V and 0 bases at J, with 21 bases between the two ends. The CDR3 has 18 amino acids. The CDR3 here is CASSSGRGGRSSYNEQFF. The CDR3 bases are TGTGCCAGCAGTTCTGGGAGGGGGGGCCGTAGCTCCTACAATGAGCAGTTCTTC. The full variable domain, its missing parts supplied by reference TRBV7-9 and TRBJ2-1, is DTGVSQNPRHKITKRGQNVTFRCDPISEHNRLYWYRQTLGQGPEFLTYFQNEAQLEKSRLLSDRFSAERPKGSFSTLEIQRTEQGDSAMYLCASSSGRGGRSSYNEQFFGPGTRLTVL.

The chain carries TRBV28 and TRBJ2-2, with D possibly matching TRBD1 (6 bases). The V and J ends lost 7 bases and 7 bases respectively, with 13 bases between them. CDR1 and CDR2 from the germline V gene are MDHEN and SYDVKM. The CDR3 length is 13 residues. The CDR3 DNA is TGTGCCAGCAAACTAACAGGGTTCGGGGAGCTGTTTTTT. It translates to CASKLTGFGELFF.

J is TRBJ1-6 and V is TRBV5-4; TRBD1 agrees at 9 bases. The trim removed 3 bases at V and 8 bases at J, leaving 3 bases unmatched. Per germline, CDR1 SGHNT and CDR2 YYREEE (reference sequence). The CDR3 covers 14 residues. The CDR3 DNA sequence: TGTGCCAGCAGCTCGGACAGGGGCCATTCACCCCTCCACTTT. As protein: CASSSDRGHSPLHF.

The gene calls are TRBV5-1 and TRBJ2-6, with 9 bases that match TRBD1. The CDR3 totals 16 residues. Germline values: CDR1 SGHRS, CDR2 YFSETQ. After removal of 6 bases from V and 0 bases from J, the junction contained 4 bases not matched to a gene. The CDR3: CASTTGGNSGANVLTF. The CDR3 region has the DNA TGCGCCAGCACGACAGGGGGTAACTCTGGGGCCAACGTCCTGACTTTC.

This sequence joins TRBV19 and TRBJ1-2; TRBD1 is a possible D gene (6 bases). V was cut by 4 bases and J by 0 bases, with 9 bases left in between. The CDR3 is 14 amino acids. Germline V gene data show CDR1 as LNHDA and CDR2 as SQIVND (reference sequence). The CDR3, as DNA: TGTGCCAGTAGTAGGACAGAAACTAACTATGGCTACACCTTC. The encoded protein is CASSRTETNYGYTF. Using reference TRBV19 and TRBJ1-2 for the parts outside the CDR3, the full variable domain is DGGITQSPKYLFRKEGQNVTLSCEQNLNHDAMYWYRQDPGQGLRLIYYSQIVNDFQKGDIAEGYSVSREKKESFPLTVTSAQKNPTAFYLCASSRTETNYGYTFGSGTRLTVV.

This clone came up once. The chain uses TRBV28 and TRBJ1-1; D remains ambiguous. This CDR3 is 12 amino acids long. V lost 6 bases to trimming and J lost 6 bases, with 11 bases between them. Germline CDR1 reads MDHEN; CDR2 reads SYDVKM. For the CDR3, the DNA is TGTGCCAGCAGCGACTCTAGGGCTGAAGCTTTCTTT. This gives the protein CASSDSRAEAFF. The full variable domain, its missing parts supplied by reference TRBV28 and TRBJ1-1, is DVKVTQSSRYLVKRTGEKVFLECVQDMDHENMFWYRQDPGLGLRLIYFSYDVKMKEKGDIPEGYSVSREKKERFSLILESASTNQTSMYLCASSDSRAEAFFGQGTRLTVV.

The chain recombines TRBV19 with TRBJ1-1; D remains unclear. The CDR3 sequence is 16 residues long. Germline V lookup: CDR1 LNHDA, CDR2 SQIVND (reference sequence). V was clipped by 3 bases and J by 0 bases, with 14 bases between them. CDR3: CASSIPVSRMNTEAFF. The CDR3 DNA is TGTGCCAGTAGTATTCCAGTTTCCCGCATGAACACTGAAGCTTTCTTT.

This clone was found a few times. The chain links TRBV27 to TRBJ2-3, with TRBD2 identical over 8 bases. Germline V gene data show CDR1 as MNHEY and CDR2 as SMNVEV (reference sequence). Trimming at V came to 4 bases and at J to 6 bases, leaving 9 bases not matched to a gene. The CDR3 has 15 amino acids. Written as DNA, the CDR3 is TGTGCCAGCAGTTCGGGGCGGGGGGCTGGCGATACGCAGTATTTT. Amino acid sequence: CASSSGRGAGDTQYF.